One and the same sample provided the 21 T cell receptor beta chains below, sequenced in a study of OX40 agonist ivuxolimab in advanced cancers. Assay: immunoSEQ multiplex PCR; the TCRdb copy retains only in-frame clones and omits some. This table holds 73,000 or so clones, 75% to 90% found once. Sequenced material: CD4+ or CD8+ T cells sorted from blood, taken in a trial of the OX40 agonist ivuxolimab. Receptors were obtained from an adult with an advanced solid tumor such as melanoma, head and neck, liver or kidney cancer.

The J gene is TRBJ2-3, the V gene TRBV29-1; TRBD1 agrees at 9 bases. This CDR3 is 15 amino acids long. V dropped 4 bases and J dropped 2; count of bases not matched to a gene: 7. The germline gives CDR1 SQVTM, CDR2 ANQGSEA. The CDR3 spells CSVARTGAFTDTQYF. The CDR3 DNA is TGCAGCGTTGCACGGACAGGGGCGTTCACAGATACGCAGTATTTT.

The chain combines TRBV10-2 with TRBJ2-7, with TRBD1 matching over 12 bases. The CDR3 sequence is 13 residues long. The germline CDR1 and CDR2 sequences are WSHSY and SAAADI. Trimming removed 11 bases from V and 2 bases from J; junction bases left unmatched: 4. CDR3 sequence: CAAGTGGPYEQYV. The CDR3 DNA sequence: TGCGCCGCCGGGACAGGGGGCCCCTACGAGCAGTACGTC.

The rearrangement links TRBV2 to TRBJ1-1; no clear D. CDR1 SNHLY and CDR2 FYNNEI come from the germline V gene. This CDR3 spans 11 amino acids. Trimming shortened V by 4 bases and J by 3 bases, and 3 bases separated the two germline ends. Here the CDR3 DNA reads TGTGCCAGCAGTGTAGACACTGAAGCTTTCTTT. It translates to CASSVDTEAFF.

The rearrangement joins TRBV5-4 to TRBJ2-3; 7 bases match TRBD1. Germline-derived CDR1 and CDR2 are SGHNT and YYREEE (reference sequence). V dropped 4 bases and J dropped 5; count of bases not matched to a gene: 10. This CDR3 region has 15 residues. CDR3 in DNA: TGTGCCAGCAGCCCGGTAGGGGGCGAGGGAGATACGCAGTATTTT. The encoded protein is CASSPVGGEGDTQYF.

The CDR3 reads CAWAVIGQLAAPRAFF. The CDR3 region has the DNA TGTGCCTGGGCTGTTATAGGGCAATTGGCGGCTCCCCGAGCTTTCTTT. The genes are TRBV30 and TRBJ1-1; no reliable D call. Trimming removed 5 bases from V and 10 bases from J, with 29 bases in between. The CDR3 runs to 16 residues. Germline V gene lookup returns CDR1 GTSNPN and CDR2 SVGIG (reference sequence). Full variable domain (outside the CDR3, taken from reference TRBV30 and TRBJ1-1): SQTIHQWPATLVQPVGSPLSLECTVEGTSNPNLYWYRQAAGRGLQLLFYSVGIGQISSEVPQNLSASRPQDRQFILSSKKLLLSDSGFYLCAWAVIGQLAAPRAFFGQGTRLTVV.

The chain employs TRBV2 and TRBJ2-3; the match to TRBD2 covers 9 bases. Germline V gene data show CDR1 as SNHLY and CDR2 as FYNNEI. This CDR3 comprises 18 residues. V shed 6 bases and J 1 base; nucleotides not matched to a gene: 14. The CDR3 loop is CASSLKVSGLARTDTQYF. DNA for the CDR3: TGTGCCAGCAGCCTAAAAGTATCGGGACTAGCTCGCACAGATACGCAGTATTTT.

This sequence joins TRBV28 and TRBJ1-4; D is undetermined. Germline loops: CDR1 MDHEN, CDR2 SYDVKM. V was trimmed by 2 bases and J by 4 bases, leaving 8 bases between them. The CDR3 extends over 14 amino acids. CDR3 sequence reads: CASSLLGINEKLFF. The CDR3 region has the DNA TGTGCCAGCAGTTTACTGGGGATTAATGAAAAACTGTTTTTT.

This chain uses TRBV14 with TRBJ2-5; possible D gene TRBD2, 5 bases. Germline V lookup: CDR1 SGHDN, CDR2 FVKESK. This CDR3 comprises 18 residues. Trimming took off 6 bases at V and 3 bases at J, with 26 bases between the two ends. This chain's CDR3 is CASRCLREREHTEETQYF. CDR3 sequence (DNA): TGTGCCAGCAGATGCCTGCGCGAGAGGGAGCACACCGAAGAGACCCAGTACTTC.

The table lists this clone with a few counts. The genes are TRBV7-2 and TRBJ2-7, with TRBD2 identical over 8 bases. Germline CDR1 reads SGHTA; CDR2 reads FQGNSA. Trimming removed 5 bases from V and 0 bases from J; junction bases left unmatched: 9. This CDR3 has 16 amino acids. The DNA for the CDR3 is TGTGCCAGCAGCCTCCGAGCTAGCGGGCGCTCCTACGAGCAGTACTTC. This gives the protein CASSLRASGRSYEQYF.

This chain links TRBV7-2 with TRBJ1-5; a possible D gene is TRBD1 (6 bases). Trimming cost V 5 bases and J 3 bases, with 11 bases left between them. This CDR3 is 14 amino acids long. Germline values: CDR1 SGHTA, CDR2 FQGNSA. The CDR3 DNA reads TGTGCCAGCAGCCCGGGACAACTCAATCAGCCCCAGCATTTT. It is translated as CASSPGQLNQPQHF.

This chain joins TRBV5-1 and TRBJ2-5, with D perhaps matching TRBD2 (5 bases). This CDR3 has 14 amino acids. The V end lost 0 bases, the J end lost 4 bases, and 10 bases lay between the germline ends. Germline assignment: CDR1 SGHRS and CDR2 YFSETQ. CDR3 in amino acids: CASSLALAVETQYF. DNA of the CDR3: TGCGCCAGCAGCTTGGCTCTAGCCGTAGAGACCCAGTACTTC.

This clone came up a few times. The chain recombines TRBV5-1 with TRBJ1-1, with D hard to call. Trimming cost V 4 bases and J 1 base, with 14 bases left between them. Germline CDR1 and CDR2: SGHRS and YFSETQ. The CDR3 totals 15 residues. The CDR3 spells CASSPPGAGNTEAFF. The DNA of the CDR3 is TGCGCCAGCAGCCCCCCTGGTGCAGGGAACACTGAAGCTTTCTTT.

The chain combines TRBV18 with TRBJ2-3; D gene ambiguous. V lost 3 bases to trimming and J lost 2 bases, with 9 bases between them. CDR3 length: 14 residues. The germline V gene encodes CDR1 KGHSH and CDR2 LQKENI. The CDR3 DNA is TGTGCCAGCTCACCCTACCCGGACACAGATACGCAGTATTTT. This sequence encodes CASSPYPDTDTQYF.

The V call is TRBV2, the J call TRBJ2-1, with TRBD1 identical over 9 bases. Germline trimming cut 2 bases from V and 6 bases from J; bases unmatched to any gene: 5. Germline CDR1 and CDR2: SNHLY and FYNNEI. The CDR3 extends over 15 amino acids. This chain's CDR3 is CASSEKGTGINEQFF. CDR3 nucleotides: TGTGCCAGCAGTGAAAAGGGGACAGGGATCAATGAGCAGTTCTTC.

CDR3 in DNA: TGTGCCAGTAGTGACTATGGCTACACCTTC. Its protein is CASSDYGYTF. The gene calls are TRBV19 and TRBJ1-2, with D uncertain. The CDR3 runs 10 residues. The V and J ends lost 5 bases and 3 bases respectively, with 1 base between them. From germline, CDR1 is LNHDA and CDR2 SQIVND (reference sequence).

The chain recombines TRBV5-1 with TRBJ1-2; D is ambiguous. Trimming left V 3 bases short and J 3 bases short, with 12 bases between. The CDR3 runs 14 residues. Germline-derived CDR1 and CDR2 are SGHRS and YFSETQ. CDR3 residues: CASSSDGRDYGYTF. For the CDR3, the DNA is TGCGCCAGCAGCTCGGACGGGAGGGACTATGGCTACACCTTC.

The chain joins TRBV7-2 to TRBJ1-1; tentatively, D is TRBD1 (6 bases). This CDR3 has 15 residues. The germline V and J ends were trimmed by 1 base and 4 bases, with 13 bases remaining between them. Germline assignment: CDR1 SGHTA and CDR2 FQGNSA. CDR3 bases: TGTGCCAGCAGCTTAGAAGGGGGGCGCAGCACTGAAGCTTTCTTT. Amino acids: CASSLEGGRSTEAFF.

The chain is built from TRBV6-6 and TRBJ2-7; 10 nucleotides align to TRBD1. Germline lookup yields CDR1 MNHNY and CDR2 SVGAGI (reference sequence). The V gene end was trimmed by 0 bases and the J gene end by 4 bases; junction bases not matched to a gene: 3. The CDR3 sequence is 15 residues long. DNA for the CDR3: TGTGCCAGCAGTTACTCCGGGACAGGGGTGTACGAGCAGTACTTC. This translates into CASSYSGTGVYEQYF.

The V and J genes are TRBV7-3 and TRBJ2-3; 8 positions match TRBD2. The V segment lost 3 bases and the J segment 5 bases; nucleotides outside the gene matches: 13. The germline CDR1 and CDR2 sequences are SGHTA and FQGTGA. This CDR3 is built from 17 residues. CDR3: CASSFGPAGGPRDTQYF. Written as DNA, the CDR3 is TGTGCCAGCAGCTTTGGGCCGGCGGGAGGCCCCAGAGATACGCAGTATTTT.

The chain combines TRBV21-1 with TRBJ2-7. TRBV21-1 is flagged as a pseudogene. CDR3 size: 14 residues. The CDR3: CASSKEMSSYEQYV. DNA for the CDR3: TGTGCCAGCAGCAAAGAGATGAGCTCCTACGAGCAGTACGTC.

The chain recombines TRBV21-1 with TRBJ1-1. TRBV21-1 is assigned pseudogene status. The CDR3 is 16 residues long. The DNA for the CDR3 is TGTGCCAGCAGCACTACCGAAGGGGGGCATAACACTGAAGCTTTCTTT. This codes for CASSTTEGGHNTEAFF.